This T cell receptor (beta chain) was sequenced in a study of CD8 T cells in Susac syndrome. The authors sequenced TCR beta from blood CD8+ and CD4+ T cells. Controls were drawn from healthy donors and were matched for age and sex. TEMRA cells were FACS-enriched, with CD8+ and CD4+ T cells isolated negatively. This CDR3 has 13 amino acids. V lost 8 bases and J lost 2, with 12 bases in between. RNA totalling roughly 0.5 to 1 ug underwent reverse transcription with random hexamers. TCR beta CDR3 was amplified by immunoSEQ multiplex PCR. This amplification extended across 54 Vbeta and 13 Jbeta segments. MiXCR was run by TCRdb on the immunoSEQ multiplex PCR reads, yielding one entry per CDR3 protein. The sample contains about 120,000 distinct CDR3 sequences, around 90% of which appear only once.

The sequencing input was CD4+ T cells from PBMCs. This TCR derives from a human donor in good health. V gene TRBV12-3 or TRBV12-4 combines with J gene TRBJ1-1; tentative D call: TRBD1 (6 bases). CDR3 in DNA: TGTGCCAGCTGCCAGGGGCCAAACACTGAAGCTTTCTTT. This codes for CASCQGPNTEAFF.